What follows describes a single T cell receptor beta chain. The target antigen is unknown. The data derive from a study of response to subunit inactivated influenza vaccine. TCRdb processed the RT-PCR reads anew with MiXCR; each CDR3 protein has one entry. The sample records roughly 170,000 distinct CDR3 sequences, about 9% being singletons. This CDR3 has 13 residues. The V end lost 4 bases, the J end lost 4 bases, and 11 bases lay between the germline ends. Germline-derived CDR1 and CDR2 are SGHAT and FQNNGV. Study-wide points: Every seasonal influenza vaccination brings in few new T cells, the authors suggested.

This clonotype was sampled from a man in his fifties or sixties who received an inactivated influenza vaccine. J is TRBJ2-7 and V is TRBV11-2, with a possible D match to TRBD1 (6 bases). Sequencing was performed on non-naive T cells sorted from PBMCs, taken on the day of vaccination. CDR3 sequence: CASSSETGYEQYF. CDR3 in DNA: TGTGCCAGCAGCTCAGAGACAGGTTACGAGCAGTACTTC.